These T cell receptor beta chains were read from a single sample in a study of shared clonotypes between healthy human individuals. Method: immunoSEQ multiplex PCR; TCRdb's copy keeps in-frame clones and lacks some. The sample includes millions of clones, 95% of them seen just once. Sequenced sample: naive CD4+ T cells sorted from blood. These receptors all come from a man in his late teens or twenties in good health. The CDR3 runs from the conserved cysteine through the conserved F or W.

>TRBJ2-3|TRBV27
CASSLRGGSMTDTQYF
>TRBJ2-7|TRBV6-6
CASSYDKTGTYF
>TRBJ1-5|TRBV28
CASIQSGNQPQHF
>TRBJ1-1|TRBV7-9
CASSVSGGGPNTEAFF
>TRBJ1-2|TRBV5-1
CASSLAMGQIYGYTF
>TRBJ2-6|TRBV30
CAWKGPSGANVLTF
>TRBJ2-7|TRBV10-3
CAISESTTSYEQYF
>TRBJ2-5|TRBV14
CASSQGAWDSFTETQYF
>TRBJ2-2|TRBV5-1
CASSSQGGTGELFF
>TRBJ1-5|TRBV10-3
CAISAGGYSNQPQHF
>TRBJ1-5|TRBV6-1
CASSEGRGPSQPQHF
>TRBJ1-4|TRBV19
CASSPRRDVVEKLFF
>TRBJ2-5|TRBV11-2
CASSLGPFAGGPVETQYF
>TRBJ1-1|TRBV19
CQNTEAFF
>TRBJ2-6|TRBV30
CAWGTVSGANVLTF
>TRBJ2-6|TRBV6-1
CASSGSAASGANVLTF
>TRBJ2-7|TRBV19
CASSIRPGTSGSSHEQYF
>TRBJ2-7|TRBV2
CASRTGRDSYEQYF
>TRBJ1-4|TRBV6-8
CASSYFDREFNETNEKLFF
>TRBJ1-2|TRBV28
CASTRRGWVTYGYTF
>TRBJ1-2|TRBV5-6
CASSTPGTGVNYGYTF
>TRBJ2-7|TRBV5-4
CASSPFSQGPYEQYF
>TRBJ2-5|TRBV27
CASSFRGTETQYF
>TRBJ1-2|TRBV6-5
CASSQTPRGLYGYTF
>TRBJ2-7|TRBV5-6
CASSLIGGYEQYF
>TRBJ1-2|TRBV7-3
CASSSPQGFNYGYTF
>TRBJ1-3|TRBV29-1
CSVGYGGTSGNTIYF
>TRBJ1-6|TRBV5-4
CASSLAFELPLHF
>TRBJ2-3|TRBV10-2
CASARDLKSDTQYF
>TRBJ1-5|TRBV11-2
CASSFSTGKNQPQHF
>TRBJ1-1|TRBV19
CASSIKGLNTEAFF
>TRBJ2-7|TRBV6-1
CASSERDRVRHEQYF
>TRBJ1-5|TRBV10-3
CAIRDDPVQPQHF
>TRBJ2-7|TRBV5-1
CASSLEGQGFGEQYF
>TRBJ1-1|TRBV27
CASRGDSQNTEAFF
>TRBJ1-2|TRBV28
CASSPNPPGFYGYTF
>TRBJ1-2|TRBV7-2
CASSAGQGAYGYTF
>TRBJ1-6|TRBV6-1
CASGDRANSPLHF
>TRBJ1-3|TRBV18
CASSPVGTGYFGNTIYF
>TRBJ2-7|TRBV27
CASSLFGSELTYEQYF
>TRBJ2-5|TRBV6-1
CAGGSYMETQYF
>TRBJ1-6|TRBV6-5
CASSVDRYNSPLHF
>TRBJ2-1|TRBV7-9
CATGTSGRASYNEQFF
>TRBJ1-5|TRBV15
CATGEGSHSNQPQHF
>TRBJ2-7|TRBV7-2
CASSLPPGTSHYEQYF
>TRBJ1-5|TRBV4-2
CASSQINQPQHF
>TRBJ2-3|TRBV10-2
CAYQRGTTTDTQYF
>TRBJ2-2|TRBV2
CASSDDQNTGELFF
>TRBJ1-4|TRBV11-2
CASIGASEKLFF
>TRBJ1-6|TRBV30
CAWDRGANSPLHF
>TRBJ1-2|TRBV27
CASREEGRKAYGYTF
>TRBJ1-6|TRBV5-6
CASSLQGIANSPLHF
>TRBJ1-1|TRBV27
CASSPRDRGIGHTEAFF
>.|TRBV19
CASSSGQGYYEQYF
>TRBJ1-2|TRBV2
CASSEDSGGGYTF
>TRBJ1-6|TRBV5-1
CASSLRDINSPLHF
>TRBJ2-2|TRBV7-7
CASSVQGASGGELFF